The next 28 T cell receptor beta chains were all read from a single sample in a study of cytomegalovirus exposure and HLA in healthy donors. Use of 60 Vbeta and 13 Jbeta primers characterized the PCR. Assay used: immunoSEQ multiplex PCR; TCRdb lists only in-frame clones, some missing. The sample includes 95,000 to 100,000 clones, approximately 71% of them seen just once. Input material: PBMCs. The receptor source for this set is a female donor in good health and CMV-seronegative.

There are a few counts of this clone. The chain carries TRBV6-6 and TRBJ2-7, with TRBD1 identical over 7 bases. V shed 7 bases and J 4 bases; nucleotides not matched to a gene: 13. The CDR3 is 15 amino acids. Per the germline V gene, CDR1 is MNHNY and CDR2 is SVGAGI (reference sequence). CDR3 sequence reads: CASTNGPGQSYEQYF. The CDR3 region has the DNA TGTGCCAGCACCAACGGACCGGGACAGTCATACGAGCAGTACTTC.

This clone was detected a few times. J is TRBJ1-3 and V is TRBV6-1, with TRBD1 matching over 8 bases. The CDR3 contains 16 residues. In germline, CDR1 is MNHNS, CDR2 SASEGT. V shed 2 bases, J shed 4 bases, and the junction held 7 bases outside the gene matches. The CDR3 region is CASSELGQGVGNTIYF. The CDR3 region has the DNA TGTGCCAGCAGTGAACTCGGACAGGGTGTGGGAAACACCATATATTTT.

This chain links TRBV18 with TRBJ2-1, with TRBD2 as a possible D gene (5 bases). The CDR3 runs 12 residues. CDR1 is KGHSH, CDR2 LQKENI, per germline. The V end lost 4 bases, the J end lost 8 bases, and 9 bases lay between the germline ends. CDR3 sequence (DNA): TGTGCCAGCTCACACGGGATGGATGAGCAGTTCTTC. This sequence encodes CASSHGMDEQFF.

In this sample, this clone turned up a few times. The chain recombines TRBV7-9 with TRBJ2-7, with D perhaps TRBD1 (6 bases). Germline V CDR1 and CDR2: SEHNR, FQNEAQ (reference sequence). The CDR3 runs to 12 residues. The V end was cut by 4 bases, the J end by 11 bases, with 15 bases between. CDR3 sequence reads: CASSSARDTEYF. CDR3 DNA sequence: TGTGCCAGCAGCTCGGCCCGGGACACAGAGTACTTC.

Here the CDR3 reads CASSSAGVVSGNTIYF. DNA for the CDR3: TGTGCCAGCAGTTCTGCAGGGGTGGTCTCTGGAAACACCATATATTTT. The chain joins TRBV28 to TRBJ1-3; a possible D gene is TRBD1 (6 bases). Germline V CDR1 and CDR2: MDHEN, SYDVKM. Between the trimmed V and J ends, which lost 4 bases and 0 bases, there was a span of 13 bases. The CDR3 covers 16 residues.

This clone was detected a few times. This chain joins TRBV6-6 and TRBJ2-7; no definite D call. V lost 6 bases to trimming and J lost 3 bases, with 6 bases between them. CDR3 length equals 11 residues. CDR1 and CDR2 (germline): MNHNY, SVGAGI (reference sequence). This chain's CDR3 is CASRQVYEQYF. The CDR3 coding sequence is TGTGCCAGCAGGCAGGTCTACGAGCAGTACTTC.

This chain uses TRBV18 with TRBJ1-5; perhaps TRBD1 as D (5 bases). The V end was cut by 2 bases, the J end by 4 bases, with 9 bases between. The CDR3 is made up of 14 amino acids. Germline V gene lookup returns CDR1 KGHSH and CDR2 LQKENI. CDR3 loop: CASSPSTVNQPQHF. Here the CDR3 DNA reads TGTGCCAGCTCACCATCGACAGTTAATCAGCCCCAGCATTTT. The variable domain in full, completed from reference TRBV18 and TRBJ1-5, reads NAGVMQNPRHLVRRRGQEARLRCSPMKGHSHVYWYRQLPEEGLKFMVYLQKENIIDESGMPKERFSAEFPKEGPSILRIQQVVRGDSAAYFCASSPSTVNQPQHFGDGTRLSIL.

This CDR3 is CASSPTRLAVDEQFF. For the CDR3, the DNA is TGTGCCAGCAGCCCCACCCGACTAGCAGTCGATGAGCAGTTCTTC. The chain carries TRBV7-9 and TRBJ2-1, with 7 bases aligning to TRBD2. The germline V gene encodes CDR1 SEHNR and CDR2 FQNEAQ (reference sequence). The CDR3 contains 15 residues. The trim removed 5 bases at V and 8 bases at J, leaving 12 bases unmatched.

CDR3: CASSPPEKRGIYNEQFF. The CDR3 nucleotides read TGTGCCAGCAGCCCACCAGAAAAGCGGGGGATTTACAATGAGCAGTTCTTC. The rearrangement links TRBV7-8 to TRBJ2-1, with 8 bases lining up with TRBD2. With V trimmed by 5 bases and J by 4 bases, 13 bases remained unmatched. The germline V gene encodes CDR1 SGHVS and CDR2 FQNEAQ. The CDR3 runs 17 residues.

This sequence joins TRBV27 and TRBJ2-5, with 7 bases that match TRBD2. This CDR3 has 14 amino acids. Trimming at V came to 6 bases and at J to 2 bases, leaving 6 bases not matched to a gene. Germline CDR1 is MNHEY and CDR2 is SMNVEV (reference sequence). CDR3 nucleotides: TGTGCCAGCAGACTCCGACTAGCTCAAGAGACCCAGTACTTC. The encoded protein is CASRLRLAQETQYF.

J is TRBJ1-3 and V is TRBV5-1; 8 bases map to TRBD1. J gave up 1 base and V 1 base, and 7 bases lay outside the gene matches. The CDR3 has 17 residues. The germline V gene has CDR1 SGHRS and CDR2 YFSETQ. The CDR3 protein is CASSLNPQGESGNTIYF. In DNA form, the CDR3 reads TGCGCCAGCAGCTTGAACCCACAGGGGGAATCTGGAAACACCATATATTTT.

The chain links TRBV14 to TRBJ1-3; D gene ambiguous. The CDR3 totals 13 residues. Germline lookup yields CDR1 SGHDN and CDR2 FVKESK. V lost 0 bases, J lost 4 bases, and 4 bases lay in between. As DNA, the CDR3 is TGTGCCAGCAGCCAAGACCGGGGAAACACCATATATTTT. Amino acid sequence: CASSQDRGNTIYF.

This clone was seen a few times. The gene calls are TRBV30 and TRBJ2-1, with D perhaps matching TRBD1 (6 bases). This CDR3 has 13 residues. Trimming removed 6 bases at V and 6 bases at J, with 15 bases between. Germline CDR1 is GTSNPN and CDR2 is SVGIG (reference sequence). CDR3: CACRDNHINEQFF. The CDR3 nucleotides are TGTGCCTGCCGGGACAACCACATCAATGAGCAGTTCTTC.

V and J are TRBV5-8 and TRBJ1-1; a weak D match, TRBD1 (6 bases). Trimming removed 1 base at V and 9 bases at J, with 16 bases between. Germline V gene data show CDR1 as SGHTS and CDR2 as YDEGEE. There are 14 residues in the CDR3. The CDR3 is CASSLSLGQGQAFF. The CDR3 DNA is TGTGCCAGCAGCTTGTCTCTAGGGCAGGGGCAAGCTTTCTTT.

The chain links TRBV7-7 to TRBJ2-2; D gene ambiguous. The CDR3 consists of 12 residues. Germline assignment: CDR1 SSHAT and CDR2 FNYEAQ (reference sequence). This chain's CDR3 is CATRDTTGELFF. The CDR3 coding sequence is TGTGCTACCAGAGACACCACCGGGGAGCTGTTTTTT.

The chain has TRBV19 and TRBJ2-1, with a weak D call TRBD1 (5 bases). With 5 bases removed from V and 3 bases from J, the gap between germline ends came to 11 bases. Germline-derived CDR1 and CDR2 are LNHDA and SQIVND (reference sequence). The CDR3 loop spans 14 amino acids. The CDR3 loop reads CASSPWTSYNEQFF. CDR3 DNA sequence: TGTGCCAGTAGTCCTTGGACAAGCTACAATGAGCAGTTCTTC.

This chain joins TRBV6-5 and TRBJ2-7, with a tentative D call TRBD2 (6 bases). The CDR3 spans 14 residues. Germline V CDR1 and CDR2: MNHEY, SVGAGI. V lost 5 bases, J lost 0 bases, and 11 bases lay in between. The CDR3 bases are TGTGCCAGCAGTGTTGCGGGGTTCTCCTACGAGCAGTACTTC. This translates into CASSVAGFSYEQYF.

The chain links TRBV11-2 to TRBJ2-1; 9 bases are shared with TRBD2. The CDR3 is made up of 14 amino acids. V gave up 6 bases and J gave up 8 bases; unmatched junction bases: 8. The germline V gene encodes CDR1 SGHAT and CDR2 FQNNGV. CDR3 protein: CASRSSSGTYEQFF. DNA of the CDR3: TGTGCCAGCAGGAGTTCTAGCGGGACCTATGAGCAGTTCTTC.

This chain links TRBV6-5 with TRBJ1-1; D remains ambiguous. Germline CDR1 and CDR2: MNHEY and SVGAGI. The CDR3 length is 13 residues. Trimming pared 7 bases from V and 3 bases from J, leaving 12 bases between. The CDR3 loop is CASIGLSYTEAFF. The CDR3 region has the DNA TGTGCCAGCATTGGACTTTCGTACACTGAAGCTTTCTTT.

The chain recombines TRBV6-5 with TRBJ2-1, with 8 bases matching TRBD2. The V gene end was trimmed by 6 bases and the J gene end by 0 bases; junction bases not matched to a gene: 1. There are 14 residues in the CDR3. CDR1 is MNHEY and CDR2 is SVGAGI in the germline V gene. The DNA of the CDR3 is TGTGCCAGCAGCAGCGGGGGCTCCTACAATGAGCAGTTCTTC. Translating it yields CASSSGGSYNEQFF.

The chain carries TRBV6-4 and TRBJ1-6, with D possibly matching TRBD1 (5 bases). The CDR3 has 14 amino acids. V lost 3 bases to trimming and J lost 10 bases, with 13 bases between them. The V gene's germline CDR1 is MRHNA and CDR2 SNTAGT. The CDR3: CASSEGQGGSPLHF. Written as DNA, the CDR3 is TGTGCCAGCAGTGAGGGGCAGGGAGGATCACCCCTCCACTTT.

V is TRBV15 and J is TRBJ2-7, with D possibly TRBD1 on 5 matching bases. The CDR3 length is 13 residues. Trimming removed 0 bases from V and 6 bases from J, with 9 bases in between. Germline CDR1 LNHNV, CDR2 YYDKDF (reference sequence). The CDR3 loop reads CATSRDQGREQYF. CDR3 in DNA: TGTGCCACCAGCAGAGATCAGGGTCGCGAGCAGTACTTC.

This rearrangement joins TRBV27 to TRBJ1-1; D call uncertain. The CDR3 is 16 residues long. V gave up 2 bases and J gave up 1 base, with 14 bases separating them. Germline V gene lookup returns CDR1 MNHEY and CDR2 SMNVEV (reference sequence). The DNA of the CDR3 is TGTGCCAGCAGTTTACTAGGAATCACGGGGAACACTGAAGCTTTCTTT. As protein: CASSLLGITGNTEAFF.

This clone was counted a single time. The DNA of the CDR3 is TGTGCCAGCAGCCCGAAAGCGGGGGGGCCGGACACCGGGGAGCTGTTTTTT. Residues: CASSPKAGGPDTGELFF. The chain employs TRBV7-2 and TRBJ2-2; 10 nucleotides agree with TRBD2. J was trimmed by 3 bases and V by 5 bases; bases with no gene match: 9. Germline-derived CDR1 and CDR2 are SGHTA and FQGNSA. The CDR3 sequence is 17 residues long. The complete variable domain, with remaining parts taken from reference TRBV7-2 and TRBJ2-2, reads GAGVSQSPSNKVTEKGKDVELRCDPISGHTALYWYRQSLGQGLEFLIYFQGNSAPDKSGLPSDRFSAERTGGSVSTLTIQRTQQEDSAVYLCASSPKAGGPDTGELFFGEGSRLTVL.

V is TRBV28 and J is TRBJ2-1, with a tentative D call TRBD2 (6 bases). The CDR3 spans 14 residues. V was pared by 6 bases and J by 5 bases, with 14 bases between. The germline V gene encodes CDR1 MDHEN and CDR2 SYDVKM. The CDR3 protein is CASSTLAGNNEQFF. The CDR3 coding sequence is TGTGCCAGCAGCACCCTGGCGGGAAACAATGAGCAGTTCTTC.

This chain links TRBV19 with TRBJ2-7, with 9 bases lining up with TRBD1. V trimming: 6 bases; J trimming: 5 bases; junction bases outside the gene matches: 8. This CDR3 region has 14 residues. Germline CDR1 and CDR2: LNHDA and SQIVND (reference sequence). The DNA of the CDR3 is TGTGCCAGTAGGGGGAGGGGACAGGGTAACGAGCAGTACTTC. Translating gives CASRGRGQGNEQYF.

V gene TRBV6-1 combines with J gene TRBJ2-7; 10 bases agree with TRBD1. Trimming at V came to 5 bases and at J to 4 bases, leaving 8 bases not matched to a gene. The CDR3 covers 15 residues. CDR1 and CDR2 from the germline V gene are MNHNS and SASEGT. In nucleotides, the CDR3 is TGTGCCAGCAGTAAGACCGGGACAGGGGATTACGAGCAGTACTTC. This codes for CASSKTGTGDYEQYF.

The rearrangement links TRBV7-2 to TRBJ2-2; unclear D gene. The ends were cut back, 2 bases at V and 0 bases at J, with 10 bases in the middle. There are 16 residues in the CDR3. Germline V gives CDR1 SGHTA, CDR2 FQGNSA. CDR3 sequence (DNA): TGTGCCAGCAGCTTACTCCCCCTAGCGAACACCGGGGAGCTGTTTTTT. It yields the protein CASSLLPLANTGELFF.